This T cell receptor (beta chain) was obtained from a study of regulatory T cells in long-lasting Graves disease. CDR1 is MDHEN and CDR2 is SYDVKM in the germline V gene. V dropped 1 base and J dropped 1 base, with 10 bases sitting between them. This CDR3 spans 15 amino acids. Time point described: persistent/refractory GD, antithyroid drugs over 5 years with positive TRAb. There was RNA extracted from PBMCs, and the TCR library was made from it. This clonotype was recorded many times. Sequencing libraries for TCR beta were prepared with iRepertoire HTBI primers and Arm-PCR of CDR3 regions. TCRdb fed the multiplex PCR reads into MiXCR, producing one record per CDR3 protein. The data contain about 420,000 distinct CDR3 sequences, about 25% of them singletons.

V and J are TRBV28 and TRBJ2-5, with a tentative D call TRBD2 (6 bases). This clonotype was sampled from a female donor with Graves disease. The specimen comprised peripheral blood mononuclear cells (PBMCs), sampled when the disease was refractory, from a patient treated with antithyroid drugs. CDR3 nucleotide sequence: TGTGCCAGCAGTTTATTTGCGGGAACCCAAGAGACCCAGTACTTC. It is translated as CASSLFAGTQETQYF. The full variable domain, completed using reference TRBV28 and TRBJ2-5, is DVKVTQSSRYLVKRTGEKVFLECVQDMDHENMFWYRQDPGLGLRLIYFSYDVKMKEKGDIPEGYSVSREKKERFSLILESASTNQTSMYLCASSLFAGTQETQYFGPGTRLLVL.